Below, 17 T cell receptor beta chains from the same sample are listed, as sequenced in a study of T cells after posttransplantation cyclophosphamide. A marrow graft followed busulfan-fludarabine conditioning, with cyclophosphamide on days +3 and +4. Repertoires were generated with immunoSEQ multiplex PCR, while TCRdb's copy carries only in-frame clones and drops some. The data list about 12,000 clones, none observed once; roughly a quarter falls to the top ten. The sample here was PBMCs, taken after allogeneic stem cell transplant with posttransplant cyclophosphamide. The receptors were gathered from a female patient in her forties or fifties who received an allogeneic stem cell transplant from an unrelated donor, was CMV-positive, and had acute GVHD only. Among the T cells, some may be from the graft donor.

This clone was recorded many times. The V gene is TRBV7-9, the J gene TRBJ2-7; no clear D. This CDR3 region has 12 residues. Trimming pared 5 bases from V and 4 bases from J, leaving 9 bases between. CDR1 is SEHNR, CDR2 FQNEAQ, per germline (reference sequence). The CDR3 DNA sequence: TGTGCCAGCAGCCCGACGGGTTACGAGCAGTACTTC. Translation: CASSPTGYEQYF.

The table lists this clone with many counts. The CDR3, as DNA: TGTGCCAGCAGCTTAGGGGCCGGACAGGGAACTACGCAGTATTTT. Protein sequence: CASSLGAGQGTTQYF. V usage is TRBV7-2 and J usage is TRBJ2-3, with 8 positions matching TRBD1. This CDR3 has 15 residues. The J segment lost 8 bases and the V segment lost 1 base, leaving 8 bases of the junction unmatched. Germline V CDR1 and CDR2: SGHTA, FQGNSA.

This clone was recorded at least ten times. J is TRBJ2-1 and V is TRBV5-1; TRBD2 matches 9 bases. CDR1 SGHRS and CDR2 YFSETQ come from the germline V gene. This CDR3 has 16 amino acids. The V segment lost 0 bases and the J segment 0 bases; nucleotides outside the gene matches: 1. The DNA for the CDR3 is TGCGCCAGCAGCTTGGATAGCGGGAGCTCCTACAATGAGCAGTTCTTC. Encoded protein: CASSLDSGSSYNEQFF.

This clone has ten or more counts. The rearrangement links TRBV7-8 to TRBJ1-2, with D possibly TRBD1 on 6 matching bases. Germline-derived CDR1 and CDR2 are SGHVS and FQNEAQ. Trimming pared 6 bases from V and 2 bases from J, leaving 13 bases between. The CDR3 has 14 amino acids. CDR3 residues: CASSFNRDNYGYTF. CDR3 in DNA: TGTGCCAGCAGTTTCAACAGGGACAACTATGGCTACACCTTC.

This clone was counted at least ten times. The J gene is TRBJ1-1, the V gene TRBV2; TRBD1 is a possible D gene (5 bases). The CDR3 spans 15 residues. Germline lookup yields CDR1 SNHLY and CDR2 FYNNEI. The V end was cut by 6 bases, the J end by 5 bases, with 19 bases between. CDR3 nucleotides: TGTGCCAGCAGGGAGTGGGGGGGGAAGGGAACTGAAGCTTTCTTT. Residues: CASREWGGKGTEAFF. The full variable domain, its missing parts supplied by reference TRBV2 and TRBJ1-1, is EPEVTQTPSHQVTQMGQEVILRCVPISNHLYFYWYRQILGQKVEFLVSFYNNEISEKSEIFDDQFSVERPDGSNFTLKIRSTKLEDSAMYFCASREWGGKGTEAFFGQGTRLTVV.

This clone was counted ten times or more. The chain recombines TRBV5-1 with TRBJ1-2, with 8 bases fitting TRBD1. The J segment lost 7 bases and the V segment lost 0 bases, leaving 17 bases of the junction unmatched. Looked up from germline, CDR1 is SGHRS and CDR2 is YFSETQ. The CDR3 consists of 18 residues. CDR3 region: CASSLGSRGPGDLGGYTF. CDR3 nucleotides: TGCGCCAGCAGCTTGGGAAGCAGGGGGCCAGGGGACCTTGGTGGCTACACCTTC.

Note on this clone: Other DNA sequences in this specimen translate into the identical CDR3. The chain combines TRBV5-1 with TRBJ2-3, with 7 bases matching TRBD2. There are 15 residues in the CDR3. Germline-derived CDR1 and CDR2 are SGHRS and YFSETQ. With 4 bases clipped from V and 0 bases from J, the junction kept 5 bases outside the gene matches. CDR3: CASSRTSDSTDTQYF. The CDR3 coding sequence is TGCGCCAGCAGCCGTACTAGCGACAGCACAGATACGCAGTATTTT. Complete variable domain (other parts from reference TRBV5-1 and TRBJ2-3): KAGVTQTPRYLIKTRGQQVTLSCSPISGHRSVSWYQQTPGQGLQFLFEYFSETQRNKGNFPGRFSGRQFSNSRSEMNVSTLELGDSALYLCASSRTSDSTDTQYFGPGTRLTVL.

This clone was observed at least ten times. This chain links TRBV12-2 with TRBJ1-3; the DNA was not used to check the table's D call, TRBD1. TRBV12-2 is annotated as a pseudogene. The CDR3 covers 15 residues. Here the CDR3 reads CASRLQGARGNTIYF. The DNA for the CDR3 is TGTGCAAGTCGCTTGCAGGGGGCGAGGGGAAACACCATATATTTT.

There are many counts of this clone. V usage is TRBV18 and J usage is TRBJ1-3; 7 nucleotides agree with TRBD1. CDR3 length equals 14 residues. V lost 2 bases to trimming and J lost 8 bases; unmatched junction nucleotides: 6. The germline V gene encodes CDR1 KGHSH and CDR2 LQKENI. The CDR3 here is CASSPDREKYTIYF. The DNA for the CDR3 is TGTGCCAGCTCACCAGACAGGGAGAAATACACCATATATTTT.

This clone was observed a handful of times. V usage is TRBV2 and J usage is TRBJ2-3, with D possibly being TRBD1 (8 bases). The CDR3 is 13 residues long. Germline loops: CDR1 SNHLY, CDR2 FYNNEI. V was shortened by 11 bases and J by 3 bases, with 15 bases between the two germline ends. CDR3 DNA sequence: TGTGCCGGTAACAGGGGGGGGACAGATACGCAGTATTTT. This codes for CAGNRGGTDTQYF.

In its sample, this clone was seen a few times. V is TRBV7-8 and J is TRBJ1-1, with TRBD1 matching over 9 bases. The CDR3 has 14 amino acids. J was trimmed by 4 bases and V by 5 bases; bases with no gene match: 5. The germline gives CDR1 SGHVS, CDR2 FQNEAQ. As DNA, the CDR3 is TGTGCCAGCAGCACATTGACAGGGGGCACTGAAGCTTTCTTT. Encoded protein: CASSTLTGGTEAFF.

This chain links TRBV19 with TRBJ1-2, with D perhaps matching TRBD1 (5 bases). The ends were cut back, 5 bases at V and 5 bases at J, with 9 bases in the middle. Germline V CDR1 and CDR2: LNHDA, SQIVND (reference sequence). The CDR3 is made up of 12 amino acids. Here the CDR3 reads CASSPRQYGYTF. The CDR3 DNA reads TGTGCCAGTAGTCCTCGACAGTATGGCTACACCTTC.

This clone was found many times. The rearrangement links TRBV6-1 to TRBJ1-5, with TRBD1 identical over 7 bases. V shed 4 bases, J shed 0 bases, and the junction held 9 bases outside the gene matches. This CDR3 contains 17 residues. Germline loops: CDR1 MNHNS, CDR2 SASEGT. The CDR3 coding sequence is TGTGCCAGCAGTGCTTGGGACAGATACAATAGCAATCAGCCCCAGCATTTT. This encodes CASSAWDRYNSNQPQHF.

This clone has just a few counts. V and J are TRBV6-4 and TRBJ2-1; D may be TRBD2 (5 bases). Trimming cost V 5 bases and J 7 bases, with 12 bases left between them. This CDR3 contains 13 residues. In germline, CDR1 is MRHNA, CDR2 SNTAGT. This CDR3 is CASSTGLFNEQFF. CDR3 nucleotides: TGTGCCAGCAGTACCGGACTCTTTAATGAGCAGTTCTTC.

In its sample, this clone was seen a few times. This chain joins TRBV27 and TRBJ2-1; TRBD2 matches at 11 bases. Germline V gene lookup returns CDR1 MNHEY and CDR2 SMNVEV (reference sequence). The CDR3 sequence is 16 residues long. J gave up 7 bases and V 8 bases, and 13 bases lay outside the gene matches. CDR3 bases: TGTGCCAGCGAGACCGTAGCGGGAGGGCCGAGAAATGAGCAGTTCTTC. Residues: CASETVAGGPRNEQFF.

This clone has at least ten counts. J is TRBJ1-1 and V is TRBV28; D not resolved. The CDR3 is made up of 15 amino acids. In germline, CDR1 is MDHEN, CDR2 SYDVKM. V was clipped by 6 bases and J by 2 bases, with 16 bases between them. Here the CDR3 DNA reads TGTGCCAGCAGACACCCCCCGGGAGTTAACACTGAAGCTTTCTTT. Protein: CASRHPPGVNTEAFF.

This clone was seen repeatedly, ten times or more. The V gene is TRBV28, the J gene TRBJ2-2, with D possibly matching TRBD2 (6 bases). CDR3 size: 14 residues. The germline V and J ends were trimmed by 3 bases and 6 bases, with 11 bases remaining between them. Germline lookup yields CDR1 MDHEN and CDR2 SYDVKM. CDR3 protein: CASSLAGRAGELFF. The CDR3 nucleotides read TGTGCCAGCAGTTTGGCGGGGCGGGCCGGGGAGCTGTTTTTT. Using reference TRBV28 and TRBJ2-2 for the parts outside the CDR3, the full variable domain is DVKVTQSSRYLVKRTGEKVFLECVQDMDHENMFWYRQDPGLGLRLIYFSYDVKMKEKGDIPEGYSVSREKKERFSLILESASTNQTSMYLCASSLAGRAGELFFGEGSRLTVL.